This T cell receptor (beta chain) was observed in a study of blood T cell repertoires in COVID-19. The table came from immunoSEQ multiplex PCR; TCRdb's copy has only in-frame clones and leaves some out. The data show about 90,000 clones, 60% to 80% seen once. This clone was seen just once. With V trimmed by 5 bases and J by 6 bases, 5 bases remained unmatched. Per the germline V gene, CDR1 is LNHNV and CDR2 is YYDKDF (reference sequence). CDR3 size: 14 residues. V is TRBV15 and J is TRBJ1-5; 9 bases align to TRBD1. This sequence was found in a woman of 80 years or more with acute or convalescent COVID-19. Sequencing was carried out using peripheral blood. This CDR3 reads CATSDTGGGQPQHF. DNA for the CDR3: TGTGCCACCAGCGACACAGGGGGCGGTCAGCCCCAGCATTTT. The variable domain in full, with the rest retrieved from reference TRBV15 and TRBJ1-5, is DAMVIQNPRYQVTQFGKPVTLSCSQTLNHNVMYWYQQKSSQAPKLLFHYYDKDFNNEADTPDNFQSRRPNTSFCFLDIRSPGLGDTAMYLCATSDTGGGQPQHFGDGTRLSIL.